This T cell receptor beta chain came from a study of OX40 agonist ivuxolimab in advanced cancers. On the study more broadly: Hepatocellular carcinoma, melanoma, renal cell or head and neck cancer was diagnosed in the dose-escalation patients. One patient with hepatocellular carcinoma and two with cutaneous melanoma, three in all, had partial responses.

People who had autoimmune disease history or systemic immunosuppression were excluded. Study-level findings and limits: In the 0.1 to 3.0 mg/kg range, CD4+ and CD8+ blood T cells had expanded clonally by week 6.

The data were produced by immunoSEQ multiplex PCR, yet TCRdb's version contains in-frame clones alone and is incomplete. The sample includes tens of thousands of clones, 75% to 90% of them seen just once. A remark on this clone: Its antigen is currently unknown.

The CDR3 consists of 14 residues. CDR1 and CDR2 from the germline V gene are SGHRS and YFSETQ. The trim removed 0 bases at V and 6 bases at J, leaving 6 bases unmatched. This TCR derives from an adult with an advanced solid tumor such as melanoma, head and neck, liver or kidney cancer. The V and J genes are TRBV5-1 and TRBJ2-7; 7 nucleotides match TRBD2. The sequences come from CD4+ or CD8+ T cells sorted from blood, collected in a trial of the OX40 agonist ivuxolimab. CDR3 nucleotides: TGCGCCAGCAGCTTGGCCCGGACTAGTTTCGAGCAGTACTTC. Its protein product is CASSLARTSFEQYF.